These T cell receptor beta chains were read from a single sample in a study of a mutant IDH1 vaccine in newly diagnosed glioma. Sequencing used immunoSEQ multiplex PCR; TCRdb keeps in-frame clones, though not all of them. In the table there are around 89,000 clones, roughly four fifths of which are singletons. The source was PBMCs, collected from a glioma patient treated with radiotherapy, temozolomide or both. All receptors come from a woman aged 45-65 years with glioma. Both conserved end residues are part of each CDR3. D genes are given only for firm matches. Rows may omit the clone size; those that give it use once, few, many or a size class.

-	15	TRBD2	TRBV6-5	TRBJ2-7	CASTPRGGGAYEQYF	TGTGCCAGCACCCCCCGGGGCGGGGGGGCCTACGAGCAGTACTTC
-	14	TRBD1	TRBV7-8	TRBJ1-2	CASSFIGQGDGYTF	TGTGCCAGCAGCTTTATTGGGCAGGGGGATGGCTACACCTTC
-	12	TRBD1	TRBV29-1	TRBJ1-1	CSVNRGPTEAFF	TGCAGCGTGAACAGGGGGCCAACTGAAGCTTTCTTT
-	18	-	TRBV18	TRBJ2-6	CASSPRTQDLSGANVLTF	TGTGCCAGCTCACCACGTACACAGGACCTCTCTGGGGCCAACGTCCTGACTTTC
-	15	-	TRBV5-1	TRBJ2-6	CASTPTVTGANVLTF	TGCGCCAGCACTCCGACAGTAACTGGGGCCAACGTCCTGACTTTC
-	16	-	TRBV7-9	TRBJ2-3	CASSQSLGGAGDTQYF	TGTGCCAGCAGCCAGTCCCTCGGAGGGGCTGGAGATACGCAGTATTTT
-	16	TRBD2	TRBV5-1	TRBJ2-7	CASSSENSGGAAGQYF	TGCGCCAGCAGCTCCGAAAACAGCGGGGGGGCCGCAGGGCAGTACTTC
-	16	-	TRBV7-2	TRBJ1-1	CASSPRLPGAGTEAFF	TGTGCCAGCAGCCCCCGGCTGCCGGGGGCGGGCACTGAAGCTTTCTTT
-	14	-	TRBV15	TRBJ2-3	CATSREQNTDTQYF	TGTGCCACCAGCAGAGAACAGAACACAGATACGCAGTATTTT
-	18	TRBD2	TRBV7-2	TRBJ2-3	CASSPTLAGGTSTDTQYF	TGTGCCAGCAGCCCCACACTAGCGGGGGGGACTAGCACAGATACGCAGTATTTT
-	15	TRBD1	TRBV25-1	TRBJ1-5	CASSAGQGGNQPQHF	TGTGCCAGCAGTGCGGGACAGGGGGGGAATCAGCCCCAGCATTTT
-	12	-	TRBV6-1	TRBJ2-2	CASSEEPGELFF	TGTGCCAGCAGTGAAGAGCCCGGGGAGCTGTTTTTT
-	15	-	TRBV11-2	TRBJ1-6	CASSLWPGLNSPLHF	TGTGCCAGCAGCTTATGGCCAGGACTTAATTCACCCCTCCACTTT
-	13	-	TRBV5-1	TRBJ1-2	CASSLRGDYGYTF	TGCGCCAGCAGCTTGAGAGGGGACTATGGCTACACCTTC
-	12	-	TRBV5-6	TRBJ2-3	CASSLARGTQYF	TGTGCCAGCAGCTTGGCCCGTGGTACGCAGTATTTT
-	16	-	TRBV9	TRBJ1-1	CASSVGRRGRDTEAFF	TGTGCCAGCAGCGTCGGTAGGCGGGGCCGGGACACTGAAGCTTTCTTT
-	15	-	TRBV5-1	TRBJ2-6	CASSPTGSGANVLTF	TGCGCCAGCAGCCCTACAGGGTCTGGGGCCAACGTCCTGACTTTC
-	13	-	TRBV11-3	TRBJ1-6	CASSLGGDSPLHF	TGTGCCAGCAGCTTGGGTGGTGATTCACCCCTCCACTTT
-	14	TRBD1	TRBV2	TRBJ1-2	CASSAGTGAYGYTF	TGTGCCAGCAGTGCCGGGACAGGAGCCTATGGCTACACCTTC
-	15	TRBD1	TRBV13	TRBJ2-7	CASSFGRTGRSEQYF	TGTGCCAGCAGCTTTGGGCGGACAGGGAGGTCCGAGCAGTACTTC
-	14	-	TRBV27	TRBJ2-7	CASGSWANSYEQYF	TGTGCCAGCGGGTCCTGGGCGAACTCCTACGAGCAGTACTTC
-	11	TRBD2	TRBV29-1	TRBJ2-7	CSVGEGYEQYF	TGCAGCGTTGGGGAGGGCTACGAGCAGTACTTC
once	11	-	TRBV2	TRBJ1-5	CASSEQGPQHF	TGTGCCAGCAGTGAGCAGGGGCCCCAGCATTTT
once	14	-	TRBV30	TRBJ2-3	CAWSVGGLTDTQYF	TGTGCCTGGAGTGTAGGGGGTCTCACAGATACGCAGTATTTT
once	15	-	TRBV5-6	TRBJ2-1	CASSPGLDLLDEQFF	TGTGCCAGCAGCCCGGGACTGGACCTTCTCGATGAGCAGTTCTTC
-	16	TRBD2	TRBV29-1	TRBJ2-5	CSVEKASGGAAETQYF	TGCAGCGTTGAAAAGGCCAGCGGGGGGGCGGCAGAGACCCAGTACTTC
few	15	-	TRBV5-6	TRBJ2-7	CASSLAGGGSYEQYF	TGTGCCAGCAGCTTGGCCGGAGGAGGGTCGTACGAGCAGTACTTC
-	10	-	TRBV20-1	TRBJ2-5	CSASKETQYF	TGCAGTGCTAGTAAAGAGACCCAGTACTTC
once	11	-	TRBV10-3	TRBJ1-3	CAITRGDTIYF	TGTGCCATCACCCGAGGGGACACCATATATTTT
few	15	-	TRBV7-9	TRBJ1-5	CASSSPVGDNQPQHF	TGTGCCAGCAGCTCACCGGTGGGGGACAATCAGCCCCAGCATTTT
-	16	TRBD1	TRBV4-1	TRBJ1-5	CASSQQGQGGNQPQHF	TGCGCCAGCAGCCAACAGGGACAGGGGGGCAATCAGCCCCAGCATTTT
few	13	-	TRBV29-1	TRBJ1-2	CSVDRAGDYGYTF	TGCAGCGTTGACAGGGCGGGTGACTATGGCTACACCTTC
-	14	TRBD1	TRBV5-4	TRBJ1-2	CASSPWTGRYGYTF	TGTGCCAGCAGCCCGTGGACAGGGCGATATGGCTACACCTTC
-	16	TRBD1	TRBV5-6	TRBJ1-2	CASSPGTGAIRDGYTF	TGTGCCAGCAGCCCCGGGACAGGGGCGATCCGAGATGGCTACACCTTC
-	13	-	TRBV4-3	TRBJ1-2	CASSQLPVYGYTF	TGCGCCAGCAGCCAGTTGCCCGTCTATGGCTACACCTTC
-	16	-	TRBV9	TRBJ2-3	CASSVGTGAGTDTQYF	TGTGCCAGCAGCGTGGGGACGGGGGCCGGCACAGATACGCAGTATTTT
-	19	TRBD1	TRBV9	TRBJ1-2	CASSGAPEGQGTFNYGYTF	TGTGCCAGCAGCGGAGCGCCGGAGGGACAGGGGACCTTTAACTATGGCTACACCTTC
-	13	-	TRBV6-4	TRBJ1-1	CASSQRWGTEAFF	TGTGCCAGCAGCCAAAGATGGGGGACTGAAGCTTTCTTT
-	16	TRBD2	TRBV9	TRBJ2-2	CASSVDSGGHTGELFF	TGTGCCAGCAGCGTAGATAGCGGGGGCCACACCGGGGAGCTGTTTTTT
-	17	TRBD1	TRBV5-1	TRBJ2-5	CASSLLGGTGAQETQYF	TGCGCCAGCAGCTTGTTAGGCGGGACAGGTGCACAAGAGACCCAGTACTTC